Following are 7 T cell receptor beta chains from one sample sequenced in a study of blood T cell repertoires in COVID-19 (dated by TCRdb to the early 2020s). The library came from the immunoSEQ multiplex PCR assay. In its TCRdb copy, this immuneACCESS table keeps in-frame sequences only and misses some clones. Where compared with another copy, unresolved V genes explain less than half of these, and the others have no known cause. This sample holds roughly 23,000 clones; roughly 91% were observed only once. 2.5% to 3% of the sample belongs to the ten largest clones. The specimen was peripheral blood. The receptor set was obtained from a man between 65 and 85 years old with acute or convalescent COVID-19.

The chain has TRBV5-1 and TRBJ1-2; 7 bases fit TRBD1. Unmatched junction bases numbered 6, after V lost 1 base and J lost 3 bases. This CDR3 is built from 15 residues. CDR1 and CDR2 from the germline V gene are SGHRS and YFSETQ. The CDR3 sequence is CASSLTSGQHYGYTF. DNA of the CDR3: TGCGCCAGCAGCTTGACTTCGGGACAGCACTATGGCTACACCTTC.

This chain uses TRBV18 with TRBJ1-6, with D possibly TRBD1 on 5 matching bases. This CDR3 is 15 amino acids long. Germline V gene lookup returns CDR1 KGHSH and CDR2 LQKENI. Trimming removed 3 bases at V and 10 bases at J, with 16 bases between. CDR3 residues: CASSPTGQGRSPLHF. CDR3 DNA: TGTGCCAGCTCACCTACTGGGCAGGGTCGGTCACCCCTCCACTTT.

The chain combines TRBV4-3 with TRBJ1-5, with a weak D call TRBD1 (5 bases). CDR3 length: 16 residues. The V end lost 0 bases, the J end lost 9 bases, and 18 bases lay between the germline ends. The germline gives CDR1 LGHNA, CDR2 YSLEER. The DNA of the CDR3 is TGCGCCAGCAGCCAAGATATTGGGGCAGGTGCCGGGCCCCAGCATTTT. It specifies CASSQDIGAGAGPQHF.

This clone was picked up a small number of times. The rearrangement links TRBV18 to TRBJ2-2; a weak D match, TRBD2 (6 bases). This CDR3 is 14 amino acids long. CDR1 KGHSH and CDR2 LQKENI come from the germline V gene. Between the trimmed V and J ends, which lost 4 bases and 1 base, there was a span of 7 bases. DNA of the CDR3: TGTGCCAGCTCACGGCGGGAGAACACCGGGGAGCTGTTTTTT. Protein sequence: CASSRRENTGELFF.

The J gene is TRBJ1-2, the V gene TRBV10-3; TRBD1 might be the D (6 bases). Looked up from germline, CDR1 is ENHRY and CDR2 is SYGVKD. V dropped 4 bases and J dropped 5 bases, with 8 bases sitting between them. This CDR3 contains 12 residues. This CDR3 is CAISGDNYGYTF. The CDR3 DNA reads TGTGCCATCAGTGGGGACAATTATGGCTACACCTTC.

The CDR3 bases are TGCGCCAGCAGCCTAACTAGCGGGGGATCCTCCTACGAGCAGTACTTC. It encodes CASSLTSGGSSYEQYF. J is TRBJ2-7 and V is TRBV4-1; TRBD2 agrees at 11 bases. The V gene's germline CDR1 is MGHRA and CDR2 YSYEKL. CDR3 length: 16 amino acids. V lost 4 bases to trimming and J lost 0 bases; unmatched junction nucleotides: 5.

The chain carries TRBV7-9 and TRBJ2-7; D is ambiguous. V was trimmed by 10 bases and J by 0 bases, leaving 10 bases between them. Germline V CDR1 and CDR2: SEHNR, FQNEAQ (reference sequence). The CDR3 is 12 amino acids. In DNA, the CDR3 is TGTGCCACCAGTAAGAGCTCCTACGAGCAGTACTTC. Encoded protein: CATSKSSYEQYF.